One T cell receptor beta chain is described in this entry. The sample originates from a study of blood T cell repertoires in COVID-19. In the study overall: Samples came from the United States, Italy and Spain, spanning acute and convalescent COVID-19. T cells, B-cell-depleted T cells, or PBMCs provided the cDNA or gDNA that served as material.

In the authors' methods: Reference gene primers were amplified, and this amplification served to estimate nucleated cell counts. Clones were read by immunoSEQ multiplex PCR, and TCRdb kept only the in-frame ones, dropping some. V, J and clone size reflect that table, while D and trimming were determined from the DNA. The top ten clones hold approximately 9% of a sample with fewer than 150,000 clones, more than 80% of them seen once. CDR3 length: 15 residues. Germline assignment: CDR1 SGHTA and CDR2 FQGNSA. Trimming left V 7 bases short and J 4 bases short, with 17 bases between. This receptor was identified in a woman of 80 years or more in a cohort sampled during active or convalescent COVID-19. This chain links TRBV7-2 with TRBJ2-1, with unresolved D. The sample comprised peripheral blood. CDR3 DNA: TGTGCCAGCACCCCAAAGAATACCGGGTACAATGAGCAGTTCTTC. Its protein is CASTPKNTGYNEQFF.